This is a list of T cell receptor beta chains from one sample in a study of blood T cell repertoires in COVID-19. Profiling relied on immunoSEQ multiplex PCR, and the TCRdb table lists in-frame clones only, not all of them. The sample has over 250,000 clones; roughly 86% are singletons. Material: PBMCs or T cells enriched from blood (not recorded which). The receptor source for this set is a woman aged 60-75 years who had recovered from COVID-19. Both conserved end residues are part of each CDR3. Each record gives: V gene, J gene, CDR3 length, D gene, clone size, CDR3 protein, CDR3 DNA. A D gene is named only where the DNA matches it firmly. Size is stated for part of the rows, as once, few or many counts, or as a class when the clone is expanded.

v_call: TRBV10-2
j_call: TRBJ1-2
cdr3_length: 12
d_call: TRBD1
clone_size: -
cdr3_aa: CASSDRGYGYTF
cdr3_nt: TGCGCCAGCAGCGACAGGGGCTATGGCTACACCTTC

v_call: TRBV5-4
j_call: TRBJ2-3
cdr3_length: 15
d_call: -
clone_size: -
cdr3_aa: CASSQGRAVTDTQYF
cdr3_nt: TGTGCCAGCAGCCAGGGTAGGGCTGTCACAGATACGCAGTATTTT

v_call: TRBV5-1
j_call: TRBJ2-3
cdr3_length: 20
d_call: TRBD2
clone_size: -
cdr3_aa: CASSPLGLAGIPLGTDTQYF
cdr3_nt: TGCGCCAGCAGCCCCTTAGGACTAGCGGGAATACCCCTAGGCACAGATACGCAGTATTTT

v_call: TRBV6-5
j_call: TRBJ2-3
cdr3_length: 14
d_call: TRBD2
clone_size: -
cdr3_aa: CASSYQRDTDTQYF
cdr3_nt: TGTGCCAGCAGTTACCAGCGGGACACAGATACGCAGTATTTT

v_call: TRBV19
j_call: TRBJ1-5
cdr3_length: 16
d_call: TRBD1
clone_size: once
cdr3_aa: CASSLYRGTGNQPQHF
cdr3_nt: TGTGCCAGTAGTCTCTACCGTGGGACAGGCAATCAGCCCCAGCATTTT

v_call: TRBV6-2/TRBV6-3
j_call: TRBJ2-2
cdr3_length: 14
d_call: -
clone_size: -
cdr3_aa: CASSYSMLAGELFF
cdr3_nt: TGTGCCAGCAGTTACTCGATGTTAGCCGGGGAGCTGTTTTTT

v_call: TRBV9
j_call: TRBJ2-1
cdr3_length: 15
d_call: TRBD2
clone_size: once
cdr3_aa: CASSYQRETYNEQFF
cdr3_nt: TGTGCCAGCAGCTACCAGCGGGAGACTTACAATGAGCAGTTCTTC

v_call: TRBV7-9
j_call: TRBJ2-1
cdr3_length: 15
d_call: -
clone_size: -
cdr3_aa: CASSLAGVLYNEQFF
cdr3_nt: TGTGCCAGCAGCTTAGCGGGAGTGCTCTACAATGAGCAGTTCTTC

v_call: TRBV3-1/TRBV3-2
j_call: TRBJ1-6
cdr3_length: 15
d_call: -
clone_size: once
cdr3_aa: CASSQGRRGNSPLHF
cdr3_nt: TGTGCCAGCAGCCAAGGTCGGCGGGGTAATTCACCCCTCCACTTT

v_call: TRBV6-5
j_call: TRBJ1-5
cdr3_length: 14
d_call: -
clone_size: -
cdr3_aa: CASTSDTPNQPQHF
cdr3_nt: TGTGCCAGCACCTCGGACACGCCAAATCAGCCCCAGCATTTT

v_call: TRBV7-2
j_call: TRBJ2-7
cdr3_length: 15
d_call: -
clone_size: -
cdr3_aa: CASSLGHPGNYEQYF
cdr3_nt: TGTGCCAGCAGCCTCGGGCACCCAGGGAACTATGAGCAGTACTTC

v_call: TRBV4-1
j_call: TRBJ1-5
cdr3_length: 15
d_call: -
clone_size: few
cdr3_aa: CASSQGQDSNQPQHF
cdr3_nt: TGCGCCAGCAGCCAGGGTCAGGATAGCAATCAGCCCCAGCATTTT

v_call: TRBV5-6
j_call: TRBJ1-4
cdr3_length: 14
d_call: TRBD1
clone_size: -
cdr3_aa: CASSFRQGSEKLFF
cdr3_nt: TGTGCCAGCAGCTTCCGACAGGGCTCGGAAAAACTGTTTTTT

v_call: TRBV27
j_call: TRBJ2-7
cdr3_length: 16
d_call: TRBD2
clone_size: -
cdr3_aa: CASSFKGLAPTYEQYF
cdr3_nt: TGTGCCAGCAGTTTTAAAGGACTAGCGCCCACCTACGAGCAGTACTTC

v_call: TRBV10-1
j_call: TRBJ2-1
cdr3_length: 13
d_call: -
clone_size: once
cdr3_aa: CASSESTILGQFF
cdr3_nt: TGCGCCAGCAGTGAGTCGACTATTTTGGGGCAGTTCTTC

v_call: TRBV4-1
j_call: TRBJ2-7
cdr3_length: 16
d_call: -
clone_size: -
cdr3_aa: CASSQGRILQSSEQYF
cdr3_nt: TGCGCCAGCAGCCAAGGGAGGATATTACAGTCCTCCGAGCAGTACTTC

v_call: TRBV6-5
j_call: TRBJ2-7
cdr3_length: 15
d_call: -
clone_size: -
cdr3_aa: CASRDPSVDRYEQYF
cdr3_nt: TGTGCCAGCCGAGACCCTAGCGTTGACCGCTACGAGCAGTACTTC

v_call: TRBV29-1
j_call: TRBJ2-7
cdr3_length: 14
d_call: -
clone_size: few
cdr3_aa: CSVEGGQRPGAKYF
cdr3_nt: TGCAGCGTTGAGGGAGGCCAGCGACCTGGAGCAAAGTACTTC

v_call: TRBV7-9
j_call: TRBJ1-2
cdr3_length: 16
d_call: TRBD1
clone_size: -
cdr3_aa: CASSEIFETGTDGYTF
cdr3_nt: TGTGCCAGCAGCGAAATATTCGAGACAGGGACGGATGGCTACACCTTC

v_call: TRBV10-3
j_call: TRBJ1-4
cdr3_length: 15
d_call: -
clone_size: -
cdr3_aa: CAISESRGAGEKLFF
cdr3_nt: TGTGCCATCAGTGAGTCCCGGGGGGCAGGGGAAAAACTGTTTTTT

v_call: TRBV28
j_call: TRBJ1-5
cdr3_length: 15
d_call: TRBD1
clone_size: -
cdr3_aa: CASSLGQGGFQPQHF
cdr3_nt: TGTGCCAGCAGTTTAGGACAGGGGGGATTCCAGCCCCAGCATTTT

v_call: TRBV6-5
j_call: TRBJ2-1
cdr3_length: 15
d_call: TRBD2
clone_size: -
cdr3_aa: CASSSGTIPYNEQFF
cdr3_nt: TGTGCCAGCAGTTCCGGGACTATTCCCTACAATGAGCAGTTCTTC

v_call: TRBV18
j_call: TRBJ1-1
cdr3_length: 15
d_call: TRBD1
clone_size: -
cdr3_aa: CASSPGQQSNTEAFF
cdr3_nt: TGTGCCAGCTCCCCGGGACAGCAGTCGAACACTGAAGCTTTCTTT

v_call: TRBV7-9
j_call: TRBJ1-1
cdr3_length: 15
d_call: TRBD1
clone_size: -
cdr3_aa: CASSEGQASSTEAFF
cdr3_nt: TGTGCCAGCAGCGAGGGACAGGCCTCGAGCACTGAAGCTTTCTTT

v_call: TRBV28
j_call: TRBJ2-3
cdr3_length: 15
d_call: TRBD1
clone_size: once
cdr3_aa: CASRGGQTFTDTQYF
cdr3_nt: TGTGCCAGCCGAGGGGGACAGACCTTCACAGATACGCAGTATTTT

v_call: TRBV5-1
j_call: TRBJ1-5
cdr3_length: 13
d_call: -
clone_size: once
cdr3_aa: CASSLGGDQPQHF
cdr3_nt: TGCGCCAGCAGCTTAGGCGGAGATCAGCCCCAGCATTTT

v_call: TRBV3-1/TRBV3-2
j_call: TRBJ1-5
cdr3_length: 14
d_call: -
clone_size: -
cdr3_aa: CASSQGGSNQPQHF
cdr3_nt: TGTGCCAGCAGCCAAGGAGGCAGCAATCAGCCCCAGCATTTT

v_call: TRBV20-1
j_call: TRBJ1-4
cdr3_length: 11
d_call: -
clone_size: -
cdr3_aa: CSARGPRKLFF
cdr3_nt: TGCAGTGCCAGAGGCCCGAGAAAACTGTTTTTT

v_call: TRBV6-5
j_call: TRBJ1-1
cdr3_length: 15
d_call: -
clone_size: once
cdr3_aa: CASSYLGPPDTEAFF
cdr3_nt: TGTGCCAGCAGTTACCTGGGCCCCCCGGACACTGAAGCTTTCTTT

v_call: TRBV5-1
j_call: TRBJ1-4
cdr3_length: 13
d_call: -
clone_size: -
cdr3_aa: CASSLGGNEKLFF
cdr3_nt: TGCGCCAGCAGCTTGGGGGGCAATGAAAAACTGTTTTTT

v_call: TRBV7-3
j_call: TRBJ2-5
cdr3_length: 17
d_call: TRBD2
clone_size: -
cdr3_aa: CASSSGLAGGPGETQYF
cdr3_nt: TGTGCCAGCAGCTCGGGACTAGCGGGAGGGCCAGGAGAGACCCAGTACTTC

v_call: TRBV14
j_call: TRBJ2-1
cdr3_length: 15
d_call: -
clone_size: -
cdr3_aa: CASSPSVRVYNEQFF
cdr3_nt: TGTGCCAGCAGCCCCTCCGTTCGGGTTTACAATGAGCAGTTCTTC

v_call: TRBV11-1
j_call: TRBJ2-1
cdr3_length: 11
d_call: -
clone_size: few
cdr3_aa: CASSFNNEQFF
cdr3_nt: TGTGCCAGCAGCTTTAACAATGAGCAGTTCTTC

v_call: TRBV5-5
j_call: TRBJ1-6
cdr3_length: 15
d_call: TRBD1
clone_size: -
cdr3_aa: CASSSRTGREFTLHF
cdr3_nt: TGTGCCAGCAGCTCACGGACAGGGCGAGAATTCACCCTCCACTTT

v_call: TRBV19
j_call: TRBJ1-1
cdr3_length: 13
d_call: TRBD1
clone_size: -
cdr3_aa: CASNDRGTYEAFF
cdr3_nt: TGTGCCAGTAACGACAGGGGAACCTATGAAGCTTTCTTT

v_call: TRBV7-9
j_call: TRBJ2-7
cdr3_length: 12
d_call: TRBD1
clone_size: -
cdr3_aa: CASSFHDRAGYF
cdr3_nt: TGTGCCAGCAGCTTCCACGACAGGGCTGGGTACTTC

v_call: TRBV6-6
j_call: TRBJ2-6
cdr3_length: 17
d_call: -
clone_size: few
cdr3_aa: CASSRAALNSGANVLTF
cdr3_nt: TGTGCCAGCAGTCGGGCAGCGCTTAATTCTGGGGCCAACGTCCTGACTTTC

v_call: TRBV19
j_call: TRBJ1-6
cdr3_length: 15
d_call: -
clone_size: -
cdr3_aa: CASRGGQTGSSPLHF
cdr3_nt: TGTGCCAGCCGGGGGGGGCAAACCGGAAGTTCACCCCTCCACTTT

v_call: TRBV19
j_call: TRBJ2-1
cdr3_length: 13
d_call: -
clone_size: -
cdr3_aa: CASSIGTDNEQFF
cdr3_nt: TGTGCCAGTAGTATAGGGACTGACAATGAGCAGTTCTTC

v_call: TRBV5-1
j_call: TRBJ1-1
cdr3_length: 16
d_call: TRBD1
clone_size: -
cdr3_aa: CASSSEWDRLRTEAFF
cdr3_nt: TGCGCCAGCAGCTCGGAATGGGACAGACTAAGGACTGAAGCTTTCTTT

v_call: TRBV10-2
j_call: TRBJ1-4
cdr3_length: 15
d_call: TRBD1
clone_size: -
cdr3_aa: CASSGPGQKNEKLFF
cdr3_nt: TGCGCCAGCAGTGGGCCGGGACAGAAAAATGAAAAACTGTTTTTT

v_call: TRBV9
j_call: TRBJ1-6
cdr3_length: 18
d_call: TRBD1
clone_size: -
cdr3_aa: CASSVADAGQGANSPLHF
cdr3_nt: TGTGCCAGCAGCGTAGCTGACGCGGGACAGGGGGCAAATTCACCCCTCCACTTT

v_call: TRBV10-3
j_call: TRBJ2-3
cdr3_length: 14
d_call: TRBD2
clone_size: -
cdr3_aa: CAIRSGSRPDTQYF
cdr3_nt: TGTGCCATCAGGAGCGGGAGTCGGCCCGATACGCAGTATTTT

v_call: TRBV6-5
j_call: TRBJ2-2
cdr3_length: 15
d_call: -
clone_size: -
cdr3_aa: CASSYSSRGAGELFF
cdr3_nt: TGTGCCAGCAGTTACTCGAGTCGGGGAGCCGGGGAGCTGTTTTTT

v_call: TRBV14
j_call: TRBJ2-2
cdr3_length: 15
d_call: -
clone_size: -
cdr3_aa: CASSQGYSRTGELFF
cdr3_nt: TGTGCCAGCAGCCAAGGGTACAGTCGGACCGGGGAGCTGTTTTTT